This T cell receptor (beta chain) was sequenced during a study of cytomegalovirus exposure and HLA in healthy donors. Findings and caveats of the study: Generally TCR sequences proved uncommon, though certain public TCRs appeared in numerous donors.

Comments on this clone: Its antigen is as yet unknown.

The PCR used 60 Vbeta and 13 Jbeta primers. The table came from immunoSEQ multiplex PCR; TCRdb's copy has only in-frame clones and leaves some out. This sample has over 80,000 clones, with roughly 79% found just once. The CDR3 covers 15 residues. The trim removed 7 bases at V and 3 bases at J, leaving 11 bases unmatched. The V gene's germline CDR1 is MNHNS and CDR2 SASEGT. The rearrangement links TRBV6-1 to TRBJ2-5, with TRBD2 matching over 7 bases. The source material was PBMCs. This TCR was recovered from a female donor in good health and CMV-seronegative. The chain's CDR3 is CASIYGASGKETQYF. The CDR3 DNA sequence: TGTGCCAGCATTTATGGTGCTAGCGGCAAAGAGACCCAGTACTTC.